This T cell receptor beta chain was sequenced in a study of blood T cell repertoires in COVID-19 (dated by TCRdb to about 2020). Study-level background: Samples covering the acute and convalescent phases of COVID-19 were provided by collaborators in the United States, Italy and Spain. The prospective study material was composed of cDNA or gDNA derived from T cells, B-cell-depleted T cells, or PBMCs. Deeply sampled blood TCRbeta repertoires from subjects exposed to, actively infected with, or recovered from COVID-19 were included in the dataset. A freely available public database, intended as a resource for researchers studying the immune response to SARS-CoV-2, is where the repertoires were released. The samples were drawn from the first 160 participants of the ongoing ImmuneRACE study and from about 1,200 subjects provided by 6 global collaborators. A de-identified subject ID, COVID-19 status, age in years and sex were almost always included in the sample metadata. Where HLA class I and class II types were available, the types were taken from metadata supplied by the sample provider, not from assay-based typing.

On the study overall, not on this receptor specifically: The quantity of clinical and demographic metadata differed by source and by participant and was supplied without curation.

CDR3 length: 15 amino acids, cysteine to phenylalanine. Only the CDR3 DNA is retained, 45 bases long and in frame from the first base. The germline V end is reduced by 4 bases and the J end by 4 bases; junction bases left unmatched: 9. The germline V gene supplies CDR1 SGHRS and CDR2 YFSETQ. This clone showed up just once. What this receptor recognizes is not known. It has no much larger one-base neighbor in the sample; base qualities were not kept. TCRbeta CDR3 regions were amplified from genomic DNA by means of the immunoSEQ Assay, a bias-controlled multiplex PCR. In the source study's methods: Nucleated cell counts per sample were estimated from amplification of reference gene primers within the assay. To quantify the absolute abundance of each unique TCRbeta CDR3 rearrangement, sequence reads were collapsed and filtered. For each sample, productive Simpson clonality was calculated as the square root of Simpson's diversity index over productive rearrangements. The table was pulled from immuneACCESS by TCRdb, which kept in-frame rearrangements only. Such tables lose some clones; where checked, under half of the loss comes from unresolved V genes, and the rest has no known cause. V, J and clone size derive from that table, while D and trimming were established from the DNA sequence. Counted in this sample were tens of thousands of clones; 70% to 90% of them appeared once. The ten largest clones capture over 20% of the sample.

Each collaborating institution followed its own protocols to collect whole blood in K2EDTA tubes. For TCRbeta analysis, collaborators shipped samples as frozen whole blood, isolated PBMCs, or DNA extracted from either of those sample types. The sequence derives from a woman aged 80 or over in a cohort sampled during active or convalescent COVID-19. The rearrangement combines TRBV5-1 with TRBJ1-1, and 8 bases in between align with TRBD1. What was sequenced was peripheral blood. CDR3 region: CASSVKDRGGTEAFF. Here is the DNA: TGCGCCAGCAGCGTTAAAGACAGGGGCGGCACTGAAGCTTTCTTT.